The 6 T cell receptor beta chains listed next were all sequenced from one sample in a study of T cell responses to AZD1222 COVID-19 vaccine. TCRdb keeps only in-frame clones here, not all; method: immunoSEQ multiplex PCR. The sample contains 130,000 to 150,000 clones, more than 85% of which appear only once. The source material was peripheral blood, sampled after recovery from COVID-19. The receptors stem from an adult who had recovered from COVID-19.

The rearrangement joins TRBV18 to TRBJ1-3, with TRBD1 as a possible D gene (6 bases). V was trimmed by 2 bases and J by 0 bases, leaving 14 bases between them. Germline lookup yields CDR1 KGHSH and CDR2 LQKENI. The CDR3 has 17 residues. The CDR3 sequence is CASSPIGGAFSGNTIYF. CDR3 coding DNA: TGTGCCAGCTCACCAATCGGGGGGGCTTTCTCTGGAAACACCATATATTTT. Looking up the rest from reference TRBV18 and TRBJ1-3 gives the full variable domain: NAGVMQNPRHLVRRRGQEARLRCSPMKGHSHVYWYRQLPEEGLKFMVYLQKENIIDESGMPKERFSAEFPKEGPSILRIQQVVRGDSAAYFCASSPIGGAFSGNTIYFGEGSWLTVV.

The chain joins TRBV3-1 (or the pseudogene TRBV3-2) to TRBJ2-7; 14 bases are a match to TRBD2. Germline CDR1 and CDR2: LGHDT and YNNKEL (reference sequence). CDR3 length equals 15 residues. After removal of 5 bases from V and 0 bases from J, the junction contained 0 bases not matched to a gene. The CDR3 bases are TGTGCCAGCAGCGGGACTAGCGGGAGCTCCTACGAGCAGTACTTC. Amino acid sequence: CASSGTSGSSYEQYF.

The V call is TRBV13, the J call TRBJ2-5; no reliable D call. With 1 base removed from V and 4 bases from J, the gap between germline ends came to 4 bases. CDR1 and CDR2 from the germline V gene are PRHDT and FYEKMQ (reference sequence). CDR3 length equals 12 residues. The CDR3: CASSLDRETQYF. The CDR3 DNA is TGTGCCAGCAGCTTAGATAGAGAGACCCAGTACTTC. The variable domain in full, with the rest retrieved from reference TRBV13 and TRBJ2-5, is AAGVIQSPRHLIKEKRETATLKCYPIPRHDTVYWYQQGPGQDPQFLISFYEKMQSDKGSIPDRFSAQQFSDYHSELNMSSLELGDSALYFCASSLDRETQYFGPGTRLLVL.

The CDR3 region has the DNA TGTGCCAGCAGCTTGCTAGGGACAGCCTGGAACACTGAAGCTTTCTTT. Translated: CASSLLGTAWNTEAFF. The V and J genes are TRBV5-8 and TRBJ1-1, with 7 bases that match TRBD1. CDR1 SGHTS and CDR2 YDEGEE come from the germline V gene. V was clipped by 1 base and J by 1 base; unmatched bases: 7. This CDR3 comprises 16 residues.

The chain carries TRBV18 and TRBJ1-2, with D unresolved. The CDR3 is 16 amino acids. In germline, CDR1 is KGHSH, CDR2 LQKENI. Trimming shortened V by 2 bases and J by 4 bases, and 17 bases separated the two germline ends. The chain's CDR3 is CASSPVSGTNPYGYTF. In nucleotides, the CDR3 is TGTGCCAGCTCACCAGTTTCCGGCACGAACCCCTATGGCTACACCTTC.

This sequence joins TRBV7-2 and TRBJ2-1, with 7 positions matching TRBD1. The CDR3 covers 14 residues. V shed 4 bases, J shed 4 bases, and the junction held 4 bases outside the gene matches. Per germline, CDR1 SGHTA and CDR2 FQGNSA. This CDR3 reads CASSSGQAYNEQFF. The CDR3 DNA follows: TGTGCCAGCAGCTCAGGACAGGCATACAATGAGCAGTTCTTC.